This TCR beta chain was identified during a study of vaccination and CD4 T cells after COVID-19. General observations from the study: Median SARS-CoV-2-reactive clonotype numbers went up from about 20 to 38, but not significantly.

Indicated treatment: roughly 11-day PBMC culture with coronavirus spike peptide pools or control peptides (ViraFEST assay). The CDR3 runs 14 residues. V was cut by 4 bases and J by 1 base, with 13 bases left in between. Germline V gives CDR1 DFQATT, CDR2 SNEGSKA (reference sequence). Cultured CD4+ T-cell DNA underwent Oncomine TCR Beta short-read sequencing. TCRdb passed the PCR reads through MiXCR, listing each CDR3 protein once. Of more than 20,000 distinct CDR3 sequences in the sample, approximately 40% are singletons; the top ten hold more than 6%. The table lists this clonotype with a count of one. Its target is not known.

J is TRBJ1-1 and V is TRBV20-1; D gene unclear. This TCR came from a human donor who had recovered from COVID-19. Sequencing used CD4+ T cells from blood, cultured in vitro. The CDR3 here is CSATRPGRNTEAFF. CDR3 coding DNA: TGCAGTGCTACGAGACCAGGCCGGAACACTGAAGCTTTCTTT.